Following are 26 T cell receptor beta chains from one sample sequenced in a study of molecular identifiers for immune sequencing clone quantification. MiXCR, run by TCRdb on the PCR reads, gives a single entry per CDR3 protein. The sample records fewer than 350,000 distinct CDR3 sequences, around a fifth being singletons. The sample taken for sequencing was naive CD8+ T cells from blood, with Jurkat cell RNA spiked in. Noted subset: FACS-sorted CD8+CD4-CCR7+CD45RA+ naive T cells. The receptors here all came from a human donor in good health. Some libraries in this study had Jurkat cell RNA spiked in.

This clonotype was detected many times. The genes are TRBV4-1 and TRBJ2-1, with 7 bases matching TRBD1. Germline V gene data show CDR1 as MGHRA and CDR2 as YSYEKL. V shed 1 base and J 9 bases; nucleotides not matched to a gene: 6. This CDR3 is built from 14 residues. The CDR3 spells CASSQGQGVGEQFF. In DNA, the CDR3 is TGCGCCAGCAGCCAAGGACAGGGAGTCGGTGAGCAGTTCTTC.

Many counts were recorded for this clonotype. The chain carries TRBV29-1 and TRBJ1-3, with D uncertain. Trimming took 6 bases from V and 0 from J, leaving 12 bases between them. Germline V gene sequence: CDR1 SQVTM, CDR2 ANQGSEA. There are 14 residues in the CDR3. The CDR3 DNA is TGCAGCGTATTAGGCTTGGGCTCTGGAAACACCATATATTTT. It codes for CSVLGLGSGNTIYF.

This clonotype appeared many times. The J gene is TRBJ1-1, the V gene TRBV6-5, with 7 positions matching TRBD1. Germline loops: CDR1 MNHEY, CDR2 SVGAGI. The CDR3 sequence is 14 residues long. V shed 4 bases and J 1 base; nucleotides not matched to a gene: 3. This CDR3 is CASSFGTANTEAFF. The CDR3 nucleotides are TGTGCCAGCAGTTTCGGGACAGCGAACACTGAAGCTTTCTTT.

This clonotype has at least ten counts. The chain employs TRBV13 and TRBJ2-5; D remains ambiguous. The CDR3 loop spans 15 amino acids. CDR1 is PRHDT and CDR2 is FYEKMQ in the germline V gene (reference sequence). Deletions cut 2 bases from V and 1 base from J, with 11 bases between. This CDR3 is CASSLKSILQETQYF. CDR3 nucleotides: TGTGCCAGCAGCTTAAAATCGATTCTCCAAGAGACCCAGTACTTC.

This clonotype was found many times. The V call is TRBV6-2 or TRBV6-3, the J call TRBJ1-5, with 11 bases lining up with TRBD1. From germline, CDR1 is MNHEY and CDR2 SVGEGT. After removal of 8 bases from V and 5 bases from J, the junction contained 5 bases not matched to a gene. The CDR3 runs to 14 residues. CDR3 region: CASAGGQGDQPQHF. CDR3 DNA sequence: TGTGCCAGCGCGGGGGGACAGGGGGATCAGCCCCAGCATTTT.

The CDR3, as DNA: TGCGCCAGCAGCGACGGGGGAATAGCAGATACGCAGTATTTT. This encodes CASSDGGIADTQYF. This chain uses TRBV4-3 with TRBJ2-3; D is possibly TRBD2 (6 bases). The V and J ends lost 5 bases and 4 bases respectively, with 13 bases between them. This CDR3 is built from 14 residues. CDR1 LGHNA and CDR2 YSLEER come from the germline V gene.

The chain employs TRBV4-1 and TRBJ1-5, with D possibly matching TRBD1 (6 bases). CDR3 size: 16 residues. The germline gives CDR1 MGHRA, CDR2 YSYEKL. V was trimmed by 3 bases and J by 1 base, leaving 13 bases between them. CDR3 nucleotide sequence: TGCGCCAGCAGCCAGGCCGGGACACCAAGCAATCAGCCCCAGCATTTT. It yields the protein CASSQAGTPSNQPQHF.

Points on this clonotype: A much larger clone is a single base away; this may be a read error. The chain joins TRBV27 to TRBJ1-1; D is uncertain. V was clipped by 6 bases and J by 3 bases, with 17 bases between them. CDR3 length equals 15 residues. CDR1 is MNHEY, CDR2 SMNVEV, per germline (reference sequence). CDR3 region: CASSSARTSDTEAFF. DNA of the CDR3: TGTGCCAGCAGCTCCGCTAGGACGTCGGACACTGAAGCTTTCTTT.

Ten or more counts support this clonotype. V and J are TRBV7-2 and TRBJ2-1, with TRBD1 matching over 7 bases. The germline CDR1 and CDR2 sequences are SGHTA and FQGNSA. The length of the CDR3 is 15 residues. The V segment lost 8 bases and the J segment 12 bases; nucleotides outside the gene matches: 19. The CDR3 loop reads CASAIPGQTFRGQFF. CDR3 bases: TGTGCCAGCGCAATCCCGGGACAGACTTTTCGGGGGCAGTTCTTC.

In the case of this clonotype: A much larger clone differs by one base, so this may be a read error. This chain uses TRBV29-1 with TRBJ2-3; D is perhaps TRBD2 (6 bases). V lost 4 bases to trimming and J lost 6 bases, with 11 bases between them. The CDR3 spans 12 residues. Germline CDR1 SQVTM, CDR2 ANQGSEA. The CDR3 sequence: CSVVLATDTQYF. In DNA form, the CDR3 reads TGCAGCGTTGTACTAGCCACCGATACGCAGTATTTT.

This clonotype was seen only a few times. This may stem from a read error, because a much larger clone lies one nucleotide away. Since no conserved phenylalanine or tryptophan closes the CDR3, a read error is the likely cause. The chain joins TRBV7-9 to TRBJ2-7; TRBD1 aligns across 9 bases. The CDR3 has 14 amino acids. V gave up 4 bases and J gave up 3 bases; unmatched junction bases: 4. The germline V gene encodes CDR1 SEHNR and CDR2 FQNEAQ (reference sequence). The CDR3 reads CASSWRDRDYEQYL. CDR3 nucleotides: TGTGCCAGCAGCTGGCGGGACAGGGACTACGAGCAGTACCTC.

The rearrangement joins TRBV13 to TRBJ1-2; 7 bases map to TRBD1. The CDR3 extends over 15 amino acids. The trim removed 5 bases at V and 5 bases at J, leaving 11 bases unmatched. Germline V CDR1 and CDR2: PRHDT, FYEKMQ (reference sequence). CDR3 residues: CASSPGTADVYGYTF. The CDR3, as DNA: TGTGCCAGCAGCCCGGGGACAGCGGATGTATATGGCTACACCTTC.

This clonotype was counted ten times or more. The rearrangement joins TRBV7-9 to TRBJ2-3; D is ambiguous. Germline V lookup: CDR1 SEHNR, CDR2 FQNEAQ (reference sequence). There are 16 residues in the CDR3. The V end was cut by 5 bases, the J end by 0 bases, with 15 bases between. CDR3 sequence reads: CASSPFLSSSTDTQYF. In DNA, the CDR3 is TGTGCCAGCAGCCCCTTTTTGAGCTCTAGCACAGATACGCAGTATTTT.

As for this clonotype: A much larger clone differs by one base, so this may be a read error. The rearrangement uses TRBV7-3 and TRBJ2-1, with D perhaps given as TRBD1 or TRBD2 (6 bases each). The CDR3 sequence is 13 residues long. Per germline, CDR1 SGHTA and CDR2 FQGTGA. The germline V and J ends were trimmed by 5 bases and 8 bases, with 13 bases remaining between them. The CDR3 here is CASSLPGGHEQFF. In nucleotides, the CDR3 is TGTGCCAGCAGCCTCCCCGGGGGCCATGAGCAGTTCTTC.

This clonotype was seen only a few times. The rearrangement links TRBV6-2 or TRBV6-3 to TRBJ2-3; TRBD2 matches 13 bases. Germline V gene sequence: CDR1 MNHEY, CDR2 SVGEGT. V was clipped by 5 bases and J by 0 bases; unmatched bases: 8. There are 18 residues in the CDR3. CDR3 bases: TGTGCCAGCAGTGCGAAACTGACTAGCGGGAGGAGCACAGATACGCAGTATTTT. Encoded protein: CASSAKLTSGRSTDTQYF.

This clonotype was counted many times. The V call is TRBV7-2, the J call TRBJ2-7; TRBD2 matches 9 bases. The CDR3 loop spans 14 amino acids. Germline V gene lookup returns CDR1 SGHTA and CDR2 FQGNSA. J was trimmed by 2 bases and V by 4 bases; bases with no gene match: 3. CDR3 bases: TGTGCCAGCAGCTGGACTAGCGACGCCTACGAGCAGTACTTC. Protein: CASSWTSDAYEQYF.

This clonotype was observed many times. The CDR3 region is CASSLRSLAGGLFDTQYF. DNA of the CDR3: TGTGCCAGCAGCTTAAGGTCTCTAGCGGGGGGGCTGTTCGATACGCAGTATTTT. The chain combines TRBV13 with TRBJ2-3; 12 bases are a match to TRBD2. Germline V gene sequence: CDR1 PRHDT, CDR2 FYEKMQ (reference sequence). V was pared by 2 bases and J by 6 bases, with 12 bases of the junction left unmatched. The CDR3 covers 18 residues. The full variable domain, its missing parts supplied by reference TRBV13 and TRBJ2-3, is AAGVIQSPRHLIKEKRETATLKCYPIPRHDTVYWYQQGPGQDPQFLISFYEKMQSDKGSIPDRFSAQQFSDYHSELNMSSLELGDSALYFCASSLRSLAGGLFDTQYFGPGTRLTVL.

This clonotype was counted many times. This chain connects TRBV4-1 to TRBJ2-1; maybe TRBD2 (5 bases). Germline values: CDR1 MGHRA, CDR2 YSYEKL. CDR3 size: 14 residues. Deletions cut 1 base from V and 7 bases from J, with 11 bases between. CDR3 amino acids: CASSQGSSTNEQFF. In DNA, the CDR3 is TGCGCCAGCAGCCAAGGTTCTAGCACAAATGAGCAGTTCTTC.

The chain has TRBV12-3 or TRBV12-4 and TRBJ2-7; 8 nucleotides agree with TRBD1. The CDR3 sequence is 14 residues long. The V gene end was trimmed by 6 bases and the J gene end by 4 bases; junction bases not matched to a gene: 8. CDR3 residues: CASSTSRGLYEQYF. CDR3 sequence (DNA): TGTGCCAGCAGCACCAGCAGGGGGCTTTACGAGCAGTACTTC.

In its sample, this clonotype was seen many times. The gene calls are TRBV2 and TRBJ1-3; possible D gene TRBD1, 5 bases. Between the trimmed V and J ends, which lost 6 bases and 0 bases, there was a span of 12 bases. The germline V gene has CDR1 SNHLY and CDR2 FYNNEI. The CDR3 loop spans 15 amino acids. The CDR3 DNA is TGTGCCAGCAGCCCGGGGGAGAGCTCTGGAAACACCATATATTTT. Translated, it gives CASSPGESSGNTIYF.

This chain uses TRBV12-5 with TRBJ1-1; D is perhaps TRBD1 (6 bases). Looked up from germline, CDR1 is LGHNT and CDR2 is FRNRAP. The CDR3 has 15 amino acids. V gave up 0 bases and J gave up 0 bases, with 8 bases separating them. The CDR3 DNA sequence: TGTGCTAGTGGTTTGGTGGGGGCAATGAACACTGAAGCTTTCTTT. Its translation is CASGLVGAMNTEAFF.

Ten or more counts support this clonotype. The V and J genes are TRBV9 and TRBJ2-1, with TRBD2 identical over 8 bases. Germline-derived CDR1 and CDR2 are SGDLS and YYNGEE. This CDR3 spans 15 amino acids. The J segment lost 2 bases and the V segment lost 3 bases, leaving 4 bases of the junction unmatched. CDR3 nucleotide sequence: TGTGCCAGCAGCGGATTTAGCGGGACCTACAATGAGCAGTTCTTC. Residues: CASSGFSGTYNEQFF.

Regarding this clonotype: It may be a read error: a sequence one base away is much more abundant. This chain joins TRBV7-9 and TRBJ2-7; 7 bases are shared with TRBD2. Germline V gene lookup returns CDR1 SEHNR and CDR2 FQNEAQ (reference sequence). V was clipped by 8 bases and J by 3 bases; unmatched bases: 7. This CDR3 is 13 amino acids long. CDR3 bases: TGTGCCAGCTGCTCTAGGGAGGGCTACGAGCAGTACTTC. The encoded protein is CASCSREGYEQYF.

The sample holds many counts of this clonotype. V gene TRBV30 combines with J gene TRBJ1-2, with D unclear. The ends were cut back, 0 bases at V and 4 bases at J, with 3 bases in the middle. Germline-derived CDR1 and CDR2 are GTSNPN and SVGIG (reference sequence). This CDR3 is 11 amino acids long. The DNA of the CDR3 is TGTGCCTGGAGTGTTGCCTATGGCTACACCTTC. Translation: CAWSVAYGYTF.

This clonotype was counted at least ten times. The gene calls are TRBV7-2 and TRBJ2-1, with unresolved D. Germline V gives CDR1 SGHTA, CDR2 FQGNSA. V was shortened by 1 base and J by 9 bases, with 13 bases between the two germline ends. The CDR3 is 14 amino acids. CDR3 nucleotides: TGTGCCAGCAGCTTAGTGACCCCTTGGGGTGAGCAGTTCTTC. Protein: CASSLVTPWGEQFF.

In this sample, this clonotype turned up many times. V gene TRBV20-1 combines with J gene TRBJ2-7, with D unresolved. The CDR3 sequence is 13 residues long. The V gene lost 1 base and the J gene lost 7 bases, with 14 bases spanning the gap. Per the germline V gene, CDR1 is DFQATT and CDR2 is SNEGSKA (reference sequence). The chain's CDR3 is CSARVRPLREQYF. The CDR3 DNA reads TGCAGTGCTAGAGTCAGGCCTCTACGGGAGCAGTACTTC.